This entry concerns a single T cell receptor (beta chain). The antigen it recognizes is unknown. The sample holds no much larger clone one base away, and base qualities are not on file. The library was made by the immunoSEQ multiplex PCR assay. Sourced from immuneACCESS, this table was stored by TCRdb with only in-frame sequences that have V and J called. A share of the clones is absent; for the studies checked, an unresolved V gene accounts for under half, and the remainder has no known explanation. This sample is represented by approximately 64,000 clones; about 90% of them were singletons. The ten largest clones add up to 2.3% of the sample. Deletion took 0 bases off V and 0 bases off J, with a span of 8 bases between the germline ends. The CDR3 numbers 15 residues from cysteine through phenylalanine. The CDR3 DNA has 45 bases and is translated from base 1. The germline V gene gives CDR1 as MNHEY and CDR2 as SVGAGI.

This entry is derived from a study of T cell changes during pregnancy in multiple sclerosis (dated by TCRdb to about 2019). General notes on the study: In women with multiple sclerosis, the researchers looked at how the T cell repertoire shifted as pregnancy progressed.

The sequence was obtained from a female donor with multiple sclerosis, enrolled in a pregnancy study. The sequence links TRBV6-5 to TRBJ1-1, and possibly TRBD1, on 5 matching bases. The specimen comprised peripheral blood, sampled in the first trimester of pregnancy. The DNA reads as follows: TGTGCCAGCAGTTACTCGCGACAGATGAACACTGAAGCTTTCTTT. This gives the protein CASSYSRQMNTEAFF.